This T cell receptor (beta chain) was recorded in a study of blood T cell repertoires in COVID-19. As for the study in general: COVID-19 samples collected from the United States, Italy and Spain covered acute and convalescent phases.

The junction had 5 bases not matched to a gene; V was cut back by 0 bases and J by 7 bases. Germline V gene lookup returns CDR1 SGHRS and CDR2 YFSETQ. The CDR3 sequence is 15 residues long. There are a few counts of this clone. Source study methods: How many nucleated cells were present was estimated from reference gene primer amplification. The data were produced by immunoSEQ multiplex PCR, yet TCRdb's version contains in-frame clones alone and is incomplete. That table furnishes V, J and clone size, whereas the DNA furnished D and trimming. The sample has approximately 46,000 clones; about nine tenths are singletons.

This receptor was obtained from a man between 70 and 80 years old with active COVID-19. The sample consisted of peripheral blood. The J gene is TRBJ2-7, the V gene TRBV5-1, with 12 bases that match TRBD2. The CDR3, as DNA: TGCGCCAGCAGCTTGGTACTAGCGGGGGGCGATGAGCAGTACTTC. Protein: CASSLVLAGGDEQYF.